This T cell receptor beta chain was documented in a study of shared clonotypes between healthy human individuals. The overall study: Ranging from 18 to 49 in age, donors were a couple of women and three men. Every donor yielded three CD4 naive, three CD4 memory, two CD8 naive and one CD8 memory plate. General observations from the study: Deeper or shallower sequencing was expected to change how clonotypes are shared among donors.

CDR3 size: 17 residues. The input for sorted-subset replicate PCRs was approximately 210 ng DNA, tens of thousands of T cell genomes. The assay was immunoSEQ multiplex PCR, and TCRdb's table has in-frame clones only and misses some. The sample contains fewer than 800,000 clones, about 91% of which appear only once. Notes on this clone: Antigen: not known.

CD45RO-negative, CCR7-positively selected cells formed the naive CD8 fraction, excluding terminally differentiated effector memory CD45RA+ cells. The V gene is TRBV21-1, the J gene TRBJ2-1; TRBD2 is the table's D call, not checked against the DNA. TRBV21-1 is recorded as a pseudogene. The sample taken for sequencing was naive CD8+ T cells sorted from blood. This TCR derives from a man aged 25 to 40 in good health. The CDR3 DNA follows: TGTGCCAGCAGCTGTAAGTTAGCGGGAACCAGAAGCAATGAGCAGTTCTTC. Amino acids: CASSCKLAGTRSNEQFF.